The TCR beta chain described here comes from a study of blood T cells in healthy people across ages. PCR was performed a second time for about 7 to 12 cycles using a sample-barcoded 5' primer and a J-beta primer mix. In TCRdb, the 5' RACE reads were re-called with MiXCR into one record per CDR3 protein. The sample has 720,000 or so distinct CDR3 sequences; about 43% are singletons. Germline V gives CDR1 LNHNV, CDR2 YYDKDF (reference sequence). CDR3 length: 17 amino acids. Study-level findings and limits: In older individuals, TCR beta diversity per million T cells was lower, falling roughly linearly with age.

About this clonotype itself: Its antigen remains unknown.

The donors, all healthy, were Caucasians living in Russia, aged roughly 6 to 100. They isolated at least 6.5 million PBMCs from each sample. This receptor was taken from an elderly man in good health. Sequenced input: blood. The chain combines TRBV15 with TRBJ2-5; 8 nucleotides line up with TRBD2. The J call is in doubt because the DNA end fits TRBJ2-7 better. CDR3 amino acids: CATSRDRGAGVGDEQYF. For the CDR3, the DNA is TGTGCCACCAGCAGAGATCGAGGAGCGGGAGTTGGAGACGAGCAGTACTTC.